The next 12 T cell receptor beta chains were all read from a single sample in a study of blood T cell repertoires in COVID-19. Method: immunoSEQ multiplex PCR; TCRdb's copy keeps in-frame clones and lacks some. The table records around 250,000 clones, about nine tenths of them present only once. Sequencing was done on a sample of PBMCs or T cells enriched from blood (not recorded which). The receptors come from a man between 18 and 35 years old who had recovered from COVID-19.

The chain carries TRBV5-1 and TRBJ2-1; TRBD1 matches 7 bases. Germline V gene sequence: CDR1 SGHRS, CDR2 YFSETQ. This CDR3 spans 16 amino acids. V shed 3 bases and J 4 bases; nucleotides not matched to a gene: 10. The CDR3 protein is CASSWGDRVKYNEQFF. The CDR3 DNA sequence: TGCGCCAGCAGCTGGGGTGACAGGGTGAAATACAATGAGCAGTTCTTC.

The chain employs TRBV18 and TRBJ2-3; D gene unclear. Looked up from germline, CDR1 is KGHSH and CDR2 is LQKENI. The CDR3 consists of 14 residues. V lost 0 bases and J 2 bases, leaving 6 bases between the germline ends. The CDR3 here is CASSPPSITDTQYF. CDR3 sequence (DNA): TGTGCCAGCTCACCACCGAGTATCACAGATACGCAGTATTTT.

This sequence joins TRBV5-6 and TRBJ1-1; 7 bases line up with TRBD1. This CDR3 has 13 residues. Trimming at V came to 2 bases and at J to 11 bases, leaving 9 bases not matched to a gene. CDR1 SGHDT and CDR2 YYEEEE come from the germline V gene. CDR3 nucleotides: TGTGCCAGCAGCTTTACGACAGGGACAACGGCTTTCTTT. Its translation: CASSFTTGTTAFF.

The chain has TRBV15 and TRBJ1-2; no clear D. V was pared by 0 bases and J by 8 bases, with 16 bases between. The CDR3 is 15 amino acids. Germline assignment: CDR1 LNHNV and CDR2 YYDKDF (reference sequence). The CDR3 nucleotides read TGTGCCACCAGCAGAGAATTACGACCGGGGTACGGCTACACCTTC. It translates to CATSRELRPGYGYTF.

The chain couples TRBV3-1 (or the pseudogene TRBV3-2) to TRBJ1-2; 8 nucleotides agree with TRBD1. V lost 2 bases, J lost 1 base, and 6 bases stayed unmatched. Germline lookup yields CDR1 LGHDT and CDR2 YNNKEL (reference sequence). The CDR3 has 16 residues. CDR3: CASSQQGAQINYGYTF. DNA for the CDR3: TGTGCCAGCAGCCAACAGGGGGCTCAGATTAACTATGGCTACACCTTC.

This rearrangement joins TRBV27 to TRBJ1-3; possible D gene TRBD1, 6 bases. The CDR3 has 15 amino acids. Germline V gene lookup returns CDR1 MNHEY and CDR2 SMNVEV (reference sequence). V lost 5 bases and J 0 bases, leaving 11 bases between the germline ends. CDR3 region: CASSPLRGSGNTIYF. The CDR3 DNA reads as TGTGCCAGCAGTCCACTCAGGGGCTCTGGAAACACCATATATTTT.

The chain couples TRBV2 to TRBJ2-5; TRBD1 matches at 8 bases. CDR3 length: 13 amino acids. CDR1 is SNHLY, CDR2 FYNNEI, per germline. V shed 6 bases, J shed 5 bases, and the junction held 5 bases outside the gene matches. The DNA of the CDR3 is TGTGCCAGCAGAATGACAGGGGAGGAGACCCAGTACTTC. Translation: CASRMTGEETQYF.

This chain connects TRBV25-1 to TRBJ2-3, with a possible D match to TRBD1 (5 bases). CDR3 length: 15 residues. Trimming cost V 4 bases and J 2 bases, with 13 bases left between them. CDR1 is MGHDK and CDR2 is SYGVNS in the germline V gene. CDR3 coding DNA: TGTGCCAGCAGTGTTGGGCAGGGATTCACAGATACGCAGTATTTT. Protein sequence: CASSVGQGFTDTQYF.

V is TRBV5-1 and J is TRBJ2-7; D may match TRBD1 or TRBD2 (6 bases each). V shed 4 bases and J shed 0 bases, with 14 bases lying between them. Germline V gene lookup returns CDR1 SGHRS and CDR2 YFSETQ. The CDR3 has 15 amino acids. The CDR3 reads CASSLGGLLSYEQYF. The CDR3 coding sequence is TGCGCCAGCAGCCTGGGGGGCTTACTCTCCTACGAGCAGTACTTC. Together with reference TRBV5-1 and TRBJ2-7, the CDR3 gives the full variable domain: KAGVTQTPRYLIKTRGQQVTLSCSPISGHRSVSWYQQTPGQGLQFLFEYFSETQRNKGNFPGRFSGRQFSNSRSEMNVSTLELGDSALYLCASSLGGLLSYEQYFGPGTRLTVT.

The chain employs TRBV4-1 and TRBJ2-3, with D perhaps TRBD1 (5 bases). Per germline, CDR1 MGHRA and CDR2 YSYEKL. The CDR3 is 15 residues long. The V gene lost 0 bases and the J gene lost 1 base, with 8 bases spanning the gap. The CDR3 sequence is CASSQDVRGTDTQYF. In DNA form, the CDR3 reads TGCGCCAGCAGCCAAGACGTCAGGGGCACAGATACGCAGTATTTT.

The DNA of the CDR3 is TGTGCCAGCAGCCCAAACAACTACGAGCAGTACTTC. Its protein product is CASSPNNYEQYF. This sequence joins TRBV27 and TRBJ2-7, with D uncertain. Germline CDR1 reads MNHEY; CDR2 reads SMNVEV (reference sequence). The CDR3 is 12 amino acids. Trimming took 6 bases from V and 3 from J, leaving 9 bases between them.

The chain carries TRBV11-3 and TRBJ2-3; D might be TRBD2 (5 bases). From germline, CDR1 is SGHNT and CDR2 YENEEA. The CDR3 contains 15 residues. V gave up 3 bases and J gave up 2 bases, with 12 bases separating them. CDR3 sequence (DNA): TGTGCCAGCAGCTTCTTACTAGACAACACAGATACGCAGTATTTT. Translating it yields CASSFLLDNTDTQYF. Filled out from reference TRBV11-3 and TRBJ2-3, the complete variable domain reads EAGVVQSPRYKIIEKKQPVAFWCNPISGHNTLYWYLQNLGQGPELLIRYENEEAVDDSQLPKDRFSAERLKGVDSTLKIQPAELGDSAVYLCASSFLLDNTDTQYFGPGTRLTVL.